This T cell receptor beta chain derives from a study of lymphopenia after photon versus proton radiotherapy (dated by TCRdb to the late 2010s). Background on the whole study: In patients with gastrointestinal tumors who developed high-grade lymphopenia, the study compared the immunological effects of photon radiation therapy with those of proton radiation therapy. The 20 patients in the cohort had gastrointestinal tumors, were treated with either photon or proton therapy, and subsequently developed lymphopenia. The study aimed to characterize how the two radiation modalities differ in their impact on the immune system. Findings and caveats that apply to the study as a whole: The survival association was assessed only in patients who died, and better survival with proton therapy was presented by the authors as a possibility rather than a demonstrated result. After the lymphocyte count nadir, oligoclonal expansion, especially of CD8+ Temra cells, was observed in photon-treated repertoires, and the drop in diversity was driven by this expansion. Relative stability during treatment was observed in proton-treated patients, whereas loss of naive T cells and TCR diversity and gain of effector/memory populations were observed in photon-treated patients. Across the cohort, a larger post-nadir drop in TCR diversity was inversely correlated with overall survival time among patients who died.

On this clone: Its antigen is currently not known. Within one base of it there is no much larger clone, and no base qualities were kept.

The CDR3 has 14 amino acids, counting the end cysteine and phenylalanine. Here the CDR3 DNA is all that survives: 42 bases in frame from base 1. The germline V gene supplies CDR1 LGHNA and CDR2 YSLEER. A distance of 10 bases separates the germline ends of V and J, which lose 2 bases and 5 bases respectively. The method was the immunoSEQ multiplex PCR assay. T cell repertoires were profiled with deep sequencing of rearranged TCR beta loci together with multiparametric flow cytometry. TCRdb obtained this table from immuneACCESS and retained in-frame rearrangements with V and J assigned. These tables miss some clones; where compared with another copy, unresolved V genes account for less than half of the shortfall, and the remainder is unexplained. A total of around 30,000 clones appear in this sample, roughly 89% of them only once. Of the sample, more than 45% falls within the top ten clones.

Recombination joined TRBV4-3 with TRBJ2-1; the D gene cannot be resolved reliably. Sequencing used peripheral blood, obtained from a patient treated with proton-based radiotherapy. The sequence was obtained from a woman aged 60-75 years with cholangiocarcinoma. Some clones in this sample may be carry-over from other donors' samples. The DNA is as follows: TGCGCCAGCAGCCAACAGTACAAAGACAATGAGCAGTTCTTC. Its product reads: CASSQQYKDNEQFF.